The next 17 T cell receptor beta chains were all read from a single sample in a study of CD8+CD57+ T cells in acquired aplastic anemia. Selection for sequencing was limited to patients who had shown CD8+CD57+ cell expansion by flow cytometry. The study profiled TCR beta VDJ and CDR3 using genomic DNA as template. MiXCR was run by TCRdb on the reads, yielding one entry per CDR3 protein. The data hold hundreds of thousands of distinct CDR3 sequences, with under 40% observed a single time. Sequencing was carried out using sorted CD4+, CD8+, or CD8+CD57+ T cells (not recorded which) from PBMCs. All receptors derive from a human donor with aplastic anemia.

This clonotype appeared many times. The chain joins TRBV14 to TRBJ1-2; perhaps TRBD1 as D (5 bases). Trimming stripped 6 bases from V and 4 bases from J, with 24 bases between. CDR1 and CDR2 from the germline V gene are SGHDN and FVKESK. The CDR3 covers 17 residues. DNA of the CDR3: TGTGCCAGCAGTACCTCTGGTTGGGGCGGTATGTCCTATGGCTACACCTTC. This codes for CASSTSGWGGMSYGYTF. Filled out from reference TRBV14 and TRBJ1-2, the complete variable domain reads EAGVTQFPSHSVIEKGQTVTLRCDPISGHDNLYWYRRVMGKEIKFLLHFVKESKQDESGMPNNRFLAERTGGTYSTLKVQPAELEDSGVYFCASSTSGWGGMSYGYTFGSGTRLTVV.

In this sample, this clonotype turned up a few times. This chain links TRBV5-4 with TRBJ1-1; possibly TRBD1 for D (6 bases). Germline-derived CDR1 and CDR2 are SGHNT and YYREEE (reference sequence). V lost 3 bases and J lost 8, with 20 bases in between. CDR3 length equals 15 residues. The CDR3 is CASSSTVGQGTEAFF. CDR3 DNA: TGTGCCAGCAGCTCCACCGTGGGGCAGGGGACCGAAGCTTTCTTT.

This clonotype was found a few times. CDR3 DNA sequence: TGTGCCAGCAGCTCCGGGCGAAGCACAGATACGCAGTATTTT. This encodes CASSSGRSTDTQYF. This rearrangement joins TRBV13 to TRBJ2-3; no clear D. V shed 4 bases and J shed 0 bases, with 8 bases lying between them. Germline V gene data show CDR1 as PRHDT and CDR2 as FYEKMQ (reference sequence). The length of the CDR3 is 14 residues.

J is TRBJ2-5 and V is TRBV20-1, with D unresolved. Germline CDR1 is DFQATT and CDR2 is SNEGSKA (reference sequence). The CDR3 length is 13 residues. The CDR3 reads CATARHLQETQYF. DNA of the CDR3: TGCGCCACAGCCAGGCACCTACAAGAGACCCAGTACTTC.

This clonotype turned up a few times. Possible read error: a much larger clone is one base away. This sequence joins TRBV15 and TRBJ2-3; 7 bases line up with TRBD2. Germline CDR1 is LNHNV and CDR2 is YYDKDF (reference sequence). This CDR3 spans 16 amino acids. This chain's CDR3 is CATSARSGVTSDAQYF. CDR3 bases: TGTGCCACCAGCGCACGAAGCGGGGTAACCTCAGATGCGCAGTATTTT. Combining the CDR3 with reference TRBV15 and TRBJ2-3 gives the whole variable domain DAMVIQNPRYQVTQFGKPVTLSCSQTLNHNVMYWYQQKSSQAPKLLFHYYDKDFNNEADTPDNFQSRRPNTSFCFLDIRSPGLGDTAMYLCATSARSGVTSDAQYFGPGTRLTVL.

The V call is TRBV19, the J call TRBJ1-1, with D possibly being TRBD1 (5 bases). Trimming cost V 7 bases and J 4 bases, with 13 bases left between them. Looked up from germline, CDR1 is LNHDA and CDR2 is SQIVND (reference sequence). The CDR3 runs 13 residues. Here the CDR3 reads CASNVFGGTEAFF. CDR3 coding DNA: TGTGCCAGTAATGTCTTTGGGGGCACTGAAGCTTTCTTT.

This clonotype was recorded a few times. This chain connects TRBV7-3 to TRBJ2-2; D possibly corresponds to TRBD2 (6 bases). The CDR3 sequence is 14 residues long. V lost 10 bases, J lost 0 bases, and 12 bases lay in between. Germline lookup yields CDR1 SGHTA and CDR2 FQGTGA. CDR3 DNA sequence: TGTGCCACCGCGGGGACGGCGAACACCGGGGAGCTGTTTTTT. Translating it yields CATAGTANTGELFF.

This clonotype was seen more than once but under ten times. At one of its ends the junction is not consistent with the germline gene, which may arise from a read error. V and J are TRBV12-5 and TRBJ2-3, with 7 bases that match TRBD2. The germline V gene has CDR1 LGHNT and CDR2 FRNRAP. The CDR3 spans 14 residues. CDR3 protein: CASKAETSTDTQYF. The CDR3 DNA follows: TGTGCTAGTAAAGCAGAGACTAGCACAGATACGCAATATTTT. The full variable domain, rest sourced from reference TRBV12-5 and TRBJ2-3, is DARVTQTPRHKVTEMGQEVTMRCQPILGHNTVFWYRQTMMQGLELLAYFRNRAPLDDSGMPKDRFSAEMPDATLATLKIQPSEPRDSAVYFCASKAETSTDTQYFGPGTRLTVL.

About this clonotype itself: Being one base from a much bigger clone, this may be a read error. This is likely a read error, given that the CDR3 carries no conserved phenylalanine or tryptophan at its end. The genes are TRBV7-9 and TRBJ1-6; the D gene is possibly TRBD1 (5 bases). Germline V lookup: CDR1 SEHNR, CDR2 FQNEAQ (reference sequence). V was pared by 5 bases and J by 14 bases, with 13 bases between. There are 12 residues in the CDR3. CDR3 DNA sequence: TGTGCCAGCAGCACTACCGCGGGGGCCCTCCACCTT. Encoded protein: CASSTTAGALHL.

In this sample, this clonotype turned up a few times. The chain joins TRBV7-9 to TRBJ1-1; D call uncertain. Germline V gene sequence: CDR1 SEHNR, CDR2 FQNEAQ (reference sequence). The CDR3 has 15 residues. V was shortened by 1 base and J by 0 bases, with 9 bases between the two germline ends. The CDR3 DNA reads TGTGCCAGCAGCTTAGTTGTTTCCATGAACACTGAAGCTTTCTTT. Protein product: CASSLVVSMNTEAFF.

As concerns this clonotype: One base away lies a much larger clone, so this may be a sequencing read error. The chain couples TRBV10-3 to TRBJ2-1, with 8 bases identical to TRBD2. The CDR3 loop spans 14 amino acids. Germline trimming cut 4 bases from V and 8 bases from J; bases unmatched to any gene: 7. Germline CDR1 ENHRY, CDR2 SYGVKD. As DNA, the CDR3 is TGTGCCATCAGTGGTAGCGGGACTGGTGATGAGCAGTTCTTC. As protein: CAISGSGTGDEQFF.

The chain combines TRBV19 with TRBJ2-1; 9 nucleotides align to TRBD1. V gave up 7 bases and J gave up 4 bases; unmatched junction bases: 5. Germline CDR1 reads LNHDA; CDR2 reads SQIVND (reference sequence). The CDR3 sequence is 14 residues long. This CDR3 is CASTPTGGYNEQFF. CDR3 in DNA: TGTGCCAGTACCCCGACAGGGGGGTACAATGAGCAGTTCTTC.

This clonotype was found a few times. The rearrangement links TRBV11-2 to TRBJ2-7; TRBD1 agrees at 8 bases. This CDR3 is built from 16 residues. J gave up 3 bases and V 2 bases, and 9 bases lay outside the gene matches. Germline CDR1 reads SGHAT; CDR2 reads FQNNGV. The CDR3 spells CASSLISGQGNYEQYF. The CDR3 nucleotides are TGTGCCAGCAGCTTAATTAGCGGACAGGGAAACTACGAGCAGTACTTC.

This clonotype was recorded a few times. The chain combines TRBV20-1 with TRBJ2-7; TRBD2 matches 14 bases. The V and J ends lost 4 bases and 5 bases, in that order; junction bases with no gene match: 13. Germline loops: CDR1 DFQATT, CDR2 SNEGSKA (reference sequence). CDR3 length equals 17 residues. The CDR3 DNA reads as TGCAGTGCTATGACTAGCGGGAGGGCCAGGTTTCGGGACGAGCAGTACTTC. Its translation: CSAMTSGRARFRDEQYF.

There are many counts of this clonotype. The V and J genes are TRBV7-8 and TRBJ2-7; 7 bases line up with TRBD1. Trimming took 1 base from V and 4 from J; bases not matched to a gene: 4. Germline loops: CDR1 SGHVS, CDR2 FQNEAQ. This CDR3 is built from 14 residues. The CDR3 DNA is TGTGCCAGCAGCTTAGGTCACAGGGGTTACGAGCAGTACTTC. Its protein product is CASSLGHRGYEQYF.

This clonotype was seen ten or more times. The chain employs TRBV7-2 and TRBJ1-2, with 10 bases matching TRBD1. The length of the CDR3 is 15 residues. Germline V gene data show CDR1 as SGHTA and CDR2 as FQGNSA. V was pared by 5 bases and J by 8 bases, with 11 bases of the junction left unmatched. CDR3 in DNA: TGTGCCAGCAGCCCCCGGACAGGGGGGTTTCGGGGCTACACCTTC. Translating it yields CASSPRTGGFRGYTF.

This clonotype has at least ten counts. This rearrangement joins TRBV24-1 to TRBJ2-3; D may match TRBD1 or TRBD2 (5 bases each). CDR3 length: 14 residues. With 5 bases removed from V and 6 bases from J, the gap between germline ends came to 14 bases. Germline values: CDR1 KGHDR, CDR2 SFDVKD. CDR3 DNA: TGTGCCACCAGTGGGGGGACGGGTAAGGATACGCAGTATTTT. This sequence encodes CATSGGTGKDTQYF.